A single sample is the source of the 2 T cell receptor beta chains below, sequenced in a study of tumor T cells in aggressive B-cell lymphoma. TCRdb's copy holds only in-frame clones and misses some; the assay was immunoSEQ multiplex PCR. The data contain approximately 12,000 clones, 89% of them singletons. Specimen: tumor tissue. The source is an adult with diffuse large B cell lymphoma.

The chain links TRBV7-2 to TRBJ2-7, with unresolved D. Germline V gene sequence: CDR1 SGHTA, CDR2 FQGNSA. CDR3 length equals 15 residues. V dropped 5 bases and J dropped 2 bases, with 16 bases sitting between them. CDR3 residues: CASSPLRGVAYEQYF. CDR3 nucleotide sequence: TGTGCCAGCAGCCCTCTTCGAGGTGTCGCCTACGAGCAGTACTTC.

The V call is TRBV27, the J call TRBJ2-7; TRBD1 might be the D (6 bases). With 0 bases removed from V and 1 base from J, the gap between germline ends came to 10 bases. The length of the CDR3 is 15 residues. Looked up from germline, CDR1 is MNHEY and CDR2 is SMNVEV (reference sequence). In DNA, the CDR3 is TGTGCCAGCAGTTTATCGTGGACAGAGTCCTACGAGCAGTACTTC. Translation gives CASSLSWTESYEQYF.